A selection of T cell receptor beta chains follows, all from one sample in a study of identical twins' blood T cells. TCRdb itself ran the 5' RACE reads through MiXCR, one entry per CDR3 protein. The repertoire holds roughly 380,000 distinct CDR3 sequences, over 25% seen once, with 6.1% in the top ten. The sequenced material came from PBMCs. The receptors stem from a woman aged 18-50 years in good health. Each CDR3 is given with its conserved first and last residue. Each record gives: V gene, J gene, D gene, clone size, CDR3 protein, CDR3 DNA. D genes are given only for firm matches. A clone size is listed for some rows: how often the clone was seen (once, few, many), or a class if it is expanded.

TRBV20-1	TRBJ2-1	NA	many	CSASPDHNEQFF	TGCAGTGCTTCCCCGGACCACAATGAGCAGTTCTTC
TRBV14	TRBJ2-5	NA	NA	CASAAVKGETQYF	TGTGCCAGCGCGGCGGTAAAGGGAGAGACCCAGTACTTC
TRBV5-4	TRBJ1-2	TRBD1	NA	CASSARDSIYGYTF	TGTGCCAGCAGCGCCCGGGACAGCATCTATGGCTACACCTTC
TRBV9	TRBJ2-2	NA	once	CASAGPSLTGELFF	TGTGCCAGCGCCGGGCCGAGCCTCACCGGGGAGCTGTTTTTT
TRBV29-1	TRBJ1-1	NA	few	CSVGKINTEAFF	TGCAGCGTTGGAAAGATTAACACTGAAGCTTTCTTT
TRBV7-9	TRBJ2-7	NA	few	CASSLALGEQYF	TGTGCCAGCAGCTTAGCGCTAGGGGAACAGTACTTC
TRBV19	TRBJ1-5	NA	NA	CASSRTRGEGRLQHF	TGTGCCAGTAGTAGGACCCGAGGGGAGGGGCGGCTCCAGCATTTT
TRBV28	TRBJ2-4	NA	NA	CASSVGPKTIQYF	TGTGCCAGCAGTGTCGGGCCGAAAACCATTCAGTACTTC
TRBV5-6	TRBJ1-1	NA	once	CTSSFRVHTEAFF	TGTACCAGCAGCTTCAGGGTACACACTGAAGCTTTCTTT
TRBV20-1	TRBJ2-3	NA	NA	CSARDSQSGDTQYF	TGCAGTGCTAGAGACTCACAATCAGGGGATACGCAGTATTTT
TRBV28	TRBJ1-1	TRBD1	many	CASSTRGGWNTEAFF	TGTGCCAGCAGTACGCGAGGGGGCTGGAACACTGAAGCTTTCTTT
TRBV11-2	TRBJ1-1	NA	NA	CASSLNLGTEAFF	TGTGCCAGCAGCTTAAATCTGGGGACTGAAGCTTTCTTT
TRBV7-9	TRBJ1-1	NA	NA	CASRPERGEAFF	TGTGCCAGCAGACCTGAACGGGGTGAAGCTTTCTTT
TRBV10-3	TRBJ1-2	NA	NA	CATRGGDYGYTF	TGTGCCACCCGAGGGGGAGATTATGGCTACACCTTC
TRBV7-6	TRBJ1-6	NA	NA	CASSSQGYNSPLHF	TGTGCCAGCAGCTCGCAGGGGTATAATTCACCCCTCCACTTT
TRBV29-1	TRBJ2-2	TRBD2	NA	CSARLAGPQANTGEPFF	TGCAGCGCCCGACTAGCGGGGCCCCAAGCGAACACCGGGGAGCCGTTTTTT
TRBV4-3	TRBJ1-3	NA	NA	CASSQEGSGNTIYF	TGCGCCAGCAGCCAAGAGGGCTCTGGAAACACCATATATTTT
TRBV5-1	TRBJ2-3	NA	few	CASSAAGPRGSDTQYF	TGCGCCAGCAGCGCGGCGGGACCCCGCGGTTCGGATACGCAGTATTTT
TRBV29-1	TRBJ2-2	NA	NA	CSAEDRTTGELFF	TGCAGCGCCGAAGACAGGACCACCGGGGAGCTGTTTTTT
TRBV2	TRBJ1-6	NA	NA	CANREVLFDSPLHF	TGTGCCAACAGGGAGGTTCTTTTTGATTCACCCCTCCACTTT
TRBV7-9	TRBJ2-1	NA	once	CASSPRGVRQFF	TGTGCCAGCAGCCCCCGGGGAGTACGTCAGTTCTTC
TRBV19	TRBJ1-6	NA	NA	CASSFPLHF	TGTGCCAGTAGTTTCCCCCTCCACTTT
TRBV24-1	TRBJ2-3	NA	NA	CATSDLWTDTQYF	TGTGCCACCAGTGATTTGTGGACAGATACGCAGTATTTT
TRBV10-3	TRBJ1-2	TRBD1	few	CAISLGQGGNYGYTF	TGTGCCATCAGCCTGGGACAGGGGGGGAACTATGGCTACACCTTC
TRBV19	TRBJ2-7	NA	few	CASSSRDHYEQYF	TGTGCCAGTAGTAGCCGGGACCACTACGAGCAGTACTTC
TRBV12-3/TRBV12-4	TRBJ1-1	NA	NA	CAVSPKNTEAFF	TGTGCCGTCAGTCCCAAGAACACTGAAGCTTTCTTT
TRBV20-1	TRBJ2-1	NA	NA	CSAKYDQSSYNEQFF	TGCAGTGCCAAATATGACCAGAGCTCCTACAATGAGCAGTTCTTC
TRBV4-3	TRBJ2-1	TRBD2	NA	CASSQGTRLAGEVEQFF	TGCGCCAGCAGCCAAGGTACACGACTAGCGGGAGAGGTTGAGCAGTTCTTC
TRBV6-4	TRBJ2-1	TRBD2	few	CASSDSSGRAFNEQFF	TGTGCCAGCAGTGACTCAAGCGGGAGGGCCTTCAATGAGCAGTTCTTC
TRBV4-1	TRBJ2-7	NA	NA	CASSHDDSLYEQYF	TGCGCCAGCAGCCATGACGACAGCTTATACGAGCAGTACTTC
TRBV29-1	TRBJ1-1	NA	few	CSVDRVRSEAFF	TGCAGCGTTGACAGGGTAAGAAGTGAAGCTTTCTTT
TRBV5-1	TRBJ1-4	NA	NA	CASSFLREGGEKLFF	TGCGCCAGCAGCTTCCTGAGGGAAGGAGGTGAAAAACTGTTTTTT
TRBV7-9	TRBJ1-6	TRBD1	NA	CASSLIQGRVSPLHF	TGTGCCAGCAGCCTCATACAGGGGAGAGTTTCACCCCTCCACTTT
TRBV5-1	TRBJ2-7	NA	NA	CASQPPNVRYEQYF	TGCGCCAGCCAACCTCCGAACGTGAGGTACGAGCAGTACTTC
TRBV6-6	TRBJ1-3	TRBD1	NA	CASRSQGSGNTIYF	TGTGCCAGCAGGTCACAGGGGTCCGGAAACACCATATATTTT
TRBV25-1	TRBJ2-2	TRBD2	many	CAIGLVNTGELFF	TGTGCCATCGGACTAGTGAACACCGGGGAGCTGTTTTTT
TRBV27	TRBJ1-1	NA	few	CASSSGYGTEAFF	TGTGCCAGCAGTTCGGGTTATGGGACTGAAGCTTTCTTT
TRBV20-1	TRBJ2-1	NA	NA	CSASQTDLLGFF	TGCAGTGCTAGTCAGACCGACTTACTGGGGTTCTTC
TRBV6-1	TRBJ1-1	NA	NA	CASSSLTSSEAFF	TGTGCCAGCAGTTCGCTGACTAGCTCTGAAGCTTTCTTT
TRBV20-1	TRBJ1-1	NA	NA	CSAPIFGGTEAFF	TGCAGTGCCCCGATATTTGGGGGCACTGAAGCTTTCTTT
TRBV18	TRBJ1-1	NA	many	CASSPTGGNTEAFF	TGTGCCAGCAGTCCAACCGGGGGGAACACTGAAGCTTTCTTT
TRBV27	TRBJ2-2	TRBD2	NA	CASRLAGGSGELFF	TGTGCCAGCAGGCTAGCGGGAGGGTCCGGGGAGCTGTTTTTT
TRBV29-1	TRBJ1-4	NA	few	CSVQAEKLFF	TGCAGCGTTCAAGCCGAAAAACTGTTTTTT